The rows below give T cell receptor beta chains drawn from one sample of a study of blood T cell repertoires in COVID-19. This table comes from immunoSEQ multiplex PCR, and its TCRdb copy is limited to in-frame clones, with some not included. The sample has 300,000 to 350,000 clones; 90% are singletons. Sequenced sample: PBMCs or T cells enriched from blood (not recorded which). Source of these receptors: a woman between 18 and 30 years old with acute COVID-19. Both conserved end residues are part of each CDR3. The D gene is left open where the match is weak. Size values are once, few and many counts, or a class for expanded clones, and some rows have none.

d_call clone_size j_call v_call cdr3_nt cdr3_aa
TRBD2 few TRBJ2-1 TRBV19 TGTGCCAGTAGTATGTCTAGCGGGTTAAATGAGCAGTTCTTC CASSMSSGLNEQFF
TRBD2 . TRBJ2-5 TRBV3-1/TRBV3-2 TGTGCCAGCAGCCAAATAGGGAGGACTAGCGGGACCCAAGAGACCCAGTACTTC CASSQIGRTSGTQETQYF
. . TRBJ2-7 TRBV29-1 TGCAGCGTTGAGGGCCTAGTCGGGAGTTTGGAGCAGTACTTC CSVEGLVGSLEQYF
TRBD2 . TRBJ2-1 TRBV9 TGTGCCAGCAGCTCAACCCCACTAGCGGGAGTCGGCCTCATTTATGAGCAGTTCTTC CASSSTPLAGVGLIYEQFF
. . TRBJ1-5 TRBV6-5 TGTGCCAGCAGTTACGGGCCAGCCGATCAGCCCCAGCATTTT CASSYGPADQPQHF
. . TRBJ1-1 TRBV7-2 TGTGCCAGCAGCGTCCAAACAGGATCTGAAGCTTTCTTT CASSVQTGSEAFF
TRBD2 . TRBJ2-3 TRBV19 TGTGCCAGTAGTATGTCGCTAGCGGGCACAGATACGCAGTATTTT CASSMSLAGTDTQYF
. . TRBJ2-5 TRBV27 TGTGCCAGCAGTTTATCGGGGACACTCCAAGAGACCCAGTACTTC CASSLSGTLQETQYF
TRBD1 . TRBJ1-4 TRBV20-1 TGCAGTGCTAGTGGAACGCCAGGGGGGAATGAAAAACTGTTTTTT CSASGTPGGNEKLFF
TRBD1 . TRBJ2-7 TRBV19 TGTGCCAGTAGCCCGGGACAGGTCTACGAGCAGTACTTC CASSPGQVYEQYF
. . TRBJ1-1 TRBV11-2 TGTGCCAGCAGCTTAGATCGGGACACTGAAGCTTTCTTT CASSLDRDTEAFF
. . TRBJ1-4 TRBV3-1/TRBV3-2 TGTGCCAGCAGCCAATCGGGGGAAGGGGAAAAACTGTTTTTT CASSQSGEGEKLFF
. . TRBJ2-7 TRBV29-1 TGCAGCGTTATTGAGAGCGGCAGATCCTACGAGCAGTACTTC CSVIESGRSYEQYF
. . TRBJ2-7 TRBV28 TGTGCCAGCAGTTTGGGCAGCAGCTCCTACGAGCAGTACTTC CASSLGSSSYEQYF
. . TRBJ1-3 TRBV9 TGTGCCAGCAGCTCCGCAGGGTTGGAAGGAAACACCATATATTTT CASSSAGLEGNTIYF
. . TRBJ1-3 TRBV30 TGTGCCTGGAGTAGTCCGGGCCTGAGAGGGAGTAGCTCTGGAAACACCATATATTTT CAWSSPGLRGSSSGNTIYF
TRBD2 . TRBJ2-1 TRBV3-1/TRBV3-2 TGTGCCAGCAGCCAAGATCGCCAAGGGGACTATAGGAATGAGCAGTTCTTC CASSQDRQGDYRNEQFF
. . TRBJ2-2 TRBV7-9 TGTGCCAGCAGCTCGAAGTGGCAGGGGATCAACACCGGGGAGCTGTTTTTT CASSSKWQGINTGELFF
TRBD2 . TRBJ2-7 TRBV20-1 TGCAGTGCTAGTGAGCGGGACCTTTCCTACGAGCAGTACTTC CSASERDLSYEQYF
TRBD1 . TRBJ1-1 TRBV18 TGTGCCAGCTCACCATTCACCGACAGGGGGAAGAACACTGAAGCTTTCTTT CASSPFTDRGKNTEAFF
TRBD1 . TRBJ1-2 TRBV4-1 TGCGCCAGCAGCCATGCCACAGGGGGCCCCAACTATGGCTACACCTTC CASSHATGGPNYGYTF
. once TRBJ1-1 TRBV15 TGTGCCACCGGGAGGAGCGGGCTCGGGACTGAAGCTTTCTTT CATGRSGLGTEAFF
. . TRBJ1-1 TRBV28 TGTGCCAGCAGTTTTCGAGGGAGGCTAATTAACACTGAAGCTTTCTTT CASSFRGRLINTEAFF
. . TRBJ1-4 TRBV28 TGTGCCAGCAGTTTCGGTACAACTAATGAAAAACTGTTTTTT CASSFGTTNEKLFF
. . TRBJ1-2 TRBV19 TGTGCCAGTAGTATAGATCGAGGGTTTGATGGCTACACCTTC CASSIDRGFDGYTF
TRBD2 . TRBJ2-7 TRBV10-3 TGTGCCATCAGTGGAAAGCGGGAGGGCCTGAAGTCCTACGAGCAGTACTTC CAISGKREGLKSYEQYF
. . TRBJ2-7 TRBV24-1 TGTGCCACCAGTGATCCACACTTGGGAGGCGAGCAGTACTTC CATSDPHLGGEQYF
TRBD2 . TRBJ2-5 TRBV27 TGTGCCAGCAGTCCAGGGACTAGCGGGCGGCAAGAGACCCAGTACTTC CASSPGTSGRQETQYF
TRBD1 . TRBJ2-4 TRBV7-2 TGTGCCAGCAGCAACAGGGGCGGGAACATTCAGTACTTC CASSNRGGNIQYF
. few TRBJ1-6 TRBV27 TGTGCCAGCAGTTTATTGAAGGGCGCAGGGCCAGGATCACCCCTCCACTTT CASSLLKGAGPGSPLHF
. . TRBJ1-1 TRBV28 TGTGCCAGCAGCTACCGGGACACTACTGAAGCTTTCTTT CASSYRDTTEAFF
. . TRBJ2-7 TRBV28 TGTGCCAGCAGTTCCCCAGGGGGGTACGAGCAGTACTTC CASSSPGGYEQYF
TRBD1 . TRBJ2-2 TRBV7-9 TGTGCCAGCAGCTTCTGGGGACAGGGTGCTTCGGCCGGGGAGCTGTTTTTT CASSFWGQGASAGELFF
. . TRBJ2-5 TRBV6-5 TGTGCCAGCAGTTACTCAGCGGTCCAAGAGACCCAGTACTTC CASSYSAVQETQYF
. . TRBJ1-1 TRBV29-1 TGCAGCCCCACAGGGCCGAACACTGAAGCTTTCTTT CSPTGPNTEAFF